This is a list of T cell receptor beta chains from one sample in a study of T cell responses to AZD1222 COVID-19 vaccine. Sequencing was performed with immunoSEQ multiplex PCR; in TCRdb, only in-frame clones are kept and a portion is missing. The data show approximately 120,000 clones, around 85% seen once. The specimen comprised peripheral blood, sampled 28 days after the second AZD1222 dose. These receptors originate from an adult who received the AZD1222 COVID-19 vaccine. Both conserved end residues are trimmed from each CDR3. The order of the fields is CDR3 protein, D gene, V gene, J gene. The D gene is left open where the match is weak.

ASSPQDRVTEAF	TRBD1	TRBV4-1	TRBJ1-1
ASIPWAGGLNQPQH	TRBD1	TRBV19	TRBJ1-5
ASSLVGTGANQPQH	TRBD1	TRBV7-2	TRBJ1-5
ASSAGTGGLSLETQY	TRBD2	TRBV7-2	TRBJ2-5
ASSSTQPGFRPITLH	.	TRBV5-5	TRBJ1-6
ASSSTPGTSGYNEQF	TRBD2	TRBV5-6	TRBJ2-1
ASSDETGVVRAF	TRBD1	TRBV6-1	TRBJ1-1
ASSTRDTAWTEAF	.	TRBV9	TRBJ1-1
ASLGVGETQY	.	TRBV6-5	TRBJ2-5
ASSRDRQETQY	.	TRBV3-1/TRBV3-2	TRBJ2-5
ASSQGSYEQY	.	TRBV7-8	TRBJ2-7
ASSLTGSGTDTQY	.	TRBV7-9	TRBJ2-3
ASSMGQGANIQY	TRBD1	TRBV27	TRBJ2-4
ASRPLAGGAYNEQF	TRBD2	TRBV9	TRBJ2-1
ASSPNSRSRISPQH	.	TRBV18	TRBJ1-5
SVRTGGNTEAF	TRBD1	TRBV29-1	TRBJ1-1
ASSESVAGSNYGYT	.	TRBV6-4	TRBJ1-2
ASRGPTSYEQY	.	TRBV2	TRBJ2-7
ASSKDRGFTEAF	TRBD1	TRBV14	TRBJ1-1
AWSAGLLPGNTIY	.	TRBV30	TRBJ1-3
ASSQFSLAGANTGELF	TRBD2	TRBV6-2/TRBV6-3	TRBJ2-2